Listed here are 31 T cell receptor beta chains from one sample, sequenced in a study of PD-1 blockade in classical Hodgkin lymphoma. The data were produced by immunoSEQ multiplex PCR, yet TCRdb's version contains in-frame clones alone and is incomplete. In the table there are more than 140,000 clones, around 84% of which are singletons. All patients relapsed after autologous stem cell transplantation, and brentuximab vedotin exposure varied. The material was peripheral blood mononuclear cells (PBMCs), obtained before the second cycle of nivolumab. All receptors derive from a human donor with classical Hodgkin lymphoma.

The J gene is TRBJ2-1, the V gene TRBV7-6; D is ambiguous. Trimming removed 5 bases at V and 2 bases at J, with 13 bases between. The CDR3 is made up of 15 amino acids. The germline CDR1 and CDR2 sequences are SGHVS and FNYEAQ. This CDR3 is CASSLTHDAYNEQFF. CDR3 nucleotides: TGTGCCAGCAGCCTCACGCACGACGCCTACAATGAGCAGTTCTTC. Using reference TRBV7-6 and TRBJ2-1 for the parts outside the CDR3, the full variable domain is GAGVSQSPRYKVTKRGQDVALRCDPISGHVSLYWYRQALGQGPEFLTYFNYEAQQDKSGLPNDRFSAERPEGSISTLTIQRTEQRDSAMYRCASSLTHDAYNEQFFGPGTRLTVL.

This rearrangement joins TRBV7-2 to TRBJ2-7; 12 positions match TRBD2. The CDR3 covers 15 residues. J was trimmed by 9 bases and V by 1 base; bases with no gene match: 7. Germline loops: CDR1 SGHTA, CDR2 FQGNSA. CDR3 nucleotides: TGTGCCAGCAGCTTAGATAGGACTAGCGGGGATTCGCAGTACTTC. Encoded protein: CASSLDRTSGDSQYF.

The chain has TRBV4-2 and TRBJ2-7, with D perhaps matching TRBD2 (6 bases). The CDR3 is 19 residues long. CDR1 is LGHNA, CDR2 YNFKEQ, per germline. Deletions cut 0 bases from V and 2 bases from J, with 23 bases between. The DNA of the CDR3 is TGTGCCAGCAGCCAAGATAGGAGGGAAATAACCGGGGCAGCCTACGAGCAGTACTTC. Translation gives CASSQDRREITGAAYEQYF.

V and J are TRBV18 and TRBJ2-5; 8 nucleotides match TRBD1. Germline CDR1 and CDR2: KGHSH and LQKENI. After removal of 3 bases from V and 3 bases from J, the junction contained 6 bases not matched to a gene. The length of the CDR3 is 15 residues. CDR3 in DNA: TGTGCCAGCTCACCTCCGGGACAGGCTGAAGAGACCCAGTACTTC. Translated: CASSPPGQAEETQYF.

The chain uses TRBV9 and TRBJ1-1, with D hard to call. Per germline, CDR1 SGDLS and CDR2 YYNGEE. The CDR3 totals 13 residues. V was clipped by 4 bases and J by 4 bases, with 11 bases between them. This CDR3 is CASSLTSSTEAFF. The CDR3 DNA reads as TGTGCCAGCAGCCTTACATCAAGCACTGAAGCTTTCTTT.

The rearrangement links TRBV7-2 to TRBJ1-1; D call uncertain. The CDR3 loop spans 12 amino acids. Trimming shortened V by 10 bases and J by 0 bases, and 9 bases separated the two germline ends. Germline loops: CDR1 SGHTA, CDR2 FQGNSA. CDR3 sequence: CATVAVNTEAFF. The CDR3 region has the DNA TGTGCCACCGTAGCCGTGAACACTGAAGCTTTCTTT.

The chain has TRBV4-3 and TRBJ1-5; D not certain. The CDR3 loop spans 14 amino acids. V was shortened by 0 bases and J by 0 bases, with 3 bases between the two germline ends. In germline, CDR1 is LGHNA, CDR2 YSLEER. This chain's CDR3 is CASSQDFSNQPQHF. The CDR3 nucleotides read TGCGCCAGCAGCCAAGATTTTAGCAATCAGCCCCAGCATTTT.

This clone was counted only a few times. The CDR3 DNA reads as TGTGCCAGCAGCTTAGAAGGAGCCTATAATTCACCCCTCCACTTT. It is translated as CASSLEGAYNSPLHF. This chain links TRBV11-2 with TRBJ1-6; D gene unclear. Germline V gives CDR1 SGHAT, CDR2 FQNNGV. V lost 0 bases, J lost 2 bases, and 5 bases lay in between. The CDR3 loop spans 15 amino acids.

The V and J genes are TRBV7-2 and TRBJ1-5; D remains ambiguous. Trimming left V 1 base short and J 1 base short, with 8 bases between. The CDR3 covers 15 residues. Germline V lookup: CDR1 SGHTA, CDR2 FQGNSA. In nucleotides, the CDR3 is TGTGCCAGCAGCTTAGGATTGGCGAGCAATCAGCCCCAGCATTTT. It specifies CASSLGLASNQPQHF.

To note about this clone: This may arise from a read error, as a much more abundant clone is one base away. This chain joins TRBV9 and TRBJ1-2, with TRBD1 as a possible D gene (6 bases). This CDR3 has 14 amino acids. Germline CDR1 SGDLS, CDR2 YYNGEE. Trimming removed 1 base at V and 7 bases at J, with 14 bases between. The CDR3: CASSVSTGRGGYTF. The CDR3 coding sequence is TGTGCCAGCAGCGTAAGTACAGGGCGGGGTGGCTACACCTTC.

The chain couples TRBV28 to TRBJ1-2; no reliable D call. Trimming cost V 5 bases and J 0 bases, with 4 bases left between them. Per the germline V gene, CDR1 is MDHEN and CDR2 is SYDVKM. CDR3 size: 12 residues. CDR3 nucleotide sequence: TGTGCCAGCAGTGAACCTAACTATGGCTACACCTTC. It codes for CASSEPNYGYTF.

The V and J genes are TRBV7-9 and TRBJ2-7; perhaps TRBD2 as D (5 bases). Trimming left V 4 bases short and J 1 base short, with 14 bases between. Germline V CDR1 and CDR2: SEHNR, FQNEAQ (reference sequence). CDR3 length equals 15 residues. CDR3 in DNA: TGTGCCAGCAGCTACGGCCCCCGGGGATCCTACGAGCAGTACTTC. This sequence encodes CASSYGPRGSYEQYF.

By share of the sample, this clone is medium-sized. The rearrangement uses TRBV7-9 and TRBJ2-3, with D unclear. Germline V gene sequence: CDR1 SEHNR, CDR2 FQNEAQ (reference sequence). This CDR3 is 13 amino acids long. Trimming cost V 5 bases and J 6 bases, with 12 bases left between them. The CDR3 loop reads CASSAWTDDTQYF. The DNA for the CDR3 is TGTGCCAGCAGCGCCTGGACGGATGATACGCAGTATTTT.

This clone showed up just once. J is TRBJ2-2 and V is TRBV12-5, with 9 bases matching TRBD1. CDR3 length: 16 amino acids. The germline gives CDR1 LGHNT, CDR2 FRNRAP. Trimming took 6 bases from V and 7 from J; bases not matched to a gene: 12. CDR3 DNA: TGTGCTAGTGGAGTACTACAGGGGGCGCGGAGCGGGGAGCTGTTTTTT. Its protein product is CASGVLQGARSGELFF. Based on the CDR3 plus reference TRBV12-5 and TRBJ2-2, the full variable domain is DARVTQTPRHKVTEMGQEVTMRCQPILGHNTVFWYRQTMMQGLELLAYFRNRAPLDDSGMPKDRFSAEMPDATLATLKIQPSEPRDSAVYFCASGVLQGARSGELFFGEGSRLTVL.

The chain recombines TRBV19 with TRBJ2-3, with D tentatively TRBD1 or TRBD2 (7 bases each). CDR3 size: 15 residues. Trimming left V 4 bases short and J 5 bases short, with 16 bases between. Germline CDR1 and CDR2: LNHDA and SQIVND (reference sequence). The CDR3 loop is CASSTRTGGRDTQYF. The CDR3 bases are TGTGCCAGTAGTACCCGGACAGGCGGGAGAGATACGCAGTATTTT.

This chain connects TRBV4-2 to TRBJ2-3; D ambiguous. CDR1 and CDR2 (germline): LGHNA, YNFKEQ. The CDR3 is 12 amino acids. The V end lost 1 base, the J end lost 2 bases, and 1 base lay between the germline ends. The CDR3 here is CASSQATDTQYF. The CDR3 nucleotides are TGTGCCAGCAGCCAAGCCACAGATACGCAGTATTTT.

This rearrangement joins TRBV5-1 to TRBJ2-3; D gene unclear. V dropped 2 bases and J dropped 0 bases, with 10 bases sitting between them. The germline V gene has CDR1 SGHRS and CDR2 YFSETQ. There are 15 residues in the CDR3. In DNA, the CDR3 is TGCGCCAGCAGCTTTCGACTGGCTAGCACAGATACGCAGTATTTT. Protein: CASSFRLASTDTQYF. Full variable domain (rest looked up from reference TRBV5-1 and TRBJ2-3): KAGVTQTPRYLIKTRGQQVTLSCSPISGHRSVSWYQQTPGQGLQFLFEYFSETQRNKGNFPGRFSGRQFSNSRSEMNVSTLELGDSALYLCASSFRLASTDTQYFGPGTRLTVL.

As regards this clone: This sample also contains other DNA sequences that code for the same CDR3. The rearrangement uses TRBV2 and TRBJ2-5; a possible D gene is TRBD1 (7 bases). The CDR3 has 13 residues. Germline CDR1 reads SNHLY; CDR2 reads FYNNEI. The V and J ends lost 4 bases and 4 bases respectively, with 10 bases between them. CDR3 residues: CASSAQGGETQYF. The CDR3 DNA is TGTGCCAGCAGTGCGCAGGGGGGAGAGACCCAGTACTTC.

This sequence joins TRBV6-1 and TRBJ2-2; D gene uncertain. The CDR3 consists of 13 residues. The V gene's germline CDR1 is MNHNS and CDR2 SASEGT. The V and J ends lost 6 bases and 2 bases respectively, with 7 bases between them. CDR3 residues: CASRAYNTGELFF. The CDR3 DNA is TGTGCCAGCAGAGCATATAACACCGGGGAGCTGTTTTTT.

The J gene is TRBJ2-3, the V gene TRBV7-2; no reliable D call. V was shortened by 5 bases and J by 2 bases, with 8 bases between the two germline ends. The germline V gene has CDR1 SGHTA and CDR2 FQGNSA. The CDR3 runs 13 residues. The CDR3 here is CASSLSYTDTQYF. CDR3 bases: TGTGCCAGCAGCCTCTCCTACACAGATACGCAGTATTTT.

V usage is TRBV4-3 and J usage is TRBJ1-5; D remains ambiguous. The germline V gene encodes CDR1 LGHNA and CDR2 YSLEER. This CDR3 contains 18 residues. Trimming took off 0 bases at V and 2 bases at J, with 17 bases between the two ends. CDR3 protein: CASSQDFDTVIRNQPQHF. CDR3 DNA: TGCGCCAGCAGCCAAGATTTCGACACGGTTATCCGCAATCAGCCCCAGCATTTT.

The J gene is TRBJ2-5, the V gene TRBV29-1; TRBD2 agrees at 12 bases. Germline V CDR1 and CDR2: SQVTM, ANQGSEA. The CDR3 has 14 amino acids. After removal of 4 bases from V and 4 bases from J, the junction contained 4 bases not matched to a gene. CDR3: CSVGLAGVVETQYF. The DNA of the CDR3 is TGCAGCGTTGGACTAGCGGGGGTGGTAGAGACCCAGTACTTC.

The J gene is TRBJ2-5, the V gene TRBV6-5; TRBD1 agrees at 8 bases. After removal of 6 bases from V and 4 bases from J, the junction contained 10 bases not matched to a gene. Germline CDR1 is MNHEY and CDR2 is SVGAGI. CDR3 length: 15 amino acids. Here the CDR3 reads CASRPGQGVSETQYF. DNA of the CDR3: TGTGCCAGCAGGCCCGGACAGGGAGTTTCAGAGACCCAGTACTTC.

The rearrangement uses TRBV6-6 and TRBJ2-1; TRBD2 might be the D (5 bases). Per germline, CDR1 MNHNY and CDR2 SVGAGI (reference sequence). The CDR3 spans 14 residues. The germline V and J ends were trimmed by 4 bases and 8 bases, with 15 bases remaining between them. The CDR3 DNA is TGTGCCAGCAGTTTGGGAGTTCTTGTCGATGAGCAGTTCTTC. Translated, it gives CASSLGVLVDEQFF.

This clone was observed a few times. The chain recombines TRBV19 with TRBJ1-2, with D possibly matching TRBD1 (6 bases). CDR3 length: 16 residues. Trimming cost V 0 bases and J 3 bases, with 14 bases left between them. Per germline, CDR1 LNHDA and CDR2 SQIVND (reference sequence). The CDR3 region is CASSIDYDRTHYGYTF. The CDR3 coding sequence is TGTGCCAGTAGTATAGATTACGACAGGACTCACTATGGCTACACCTTC.

This clone has ten or more counts. The chain carries TRBV19 and TRBJ2-5, with 10 bases matching TRBD1. Germline lookup yields CDR1 LNHDA and CDR2 SQIVND (reference sequence). The CDR3 covers 16 residues. The junction had 11 bases not matched to a gene; V was cut back by 5 bases and J by 5 bases. The CDR3 bases are TGTGCCAGTAGTCCATCCAGGGGACAGGGGTGGGAGACCCAGTACTTC. The encoded protein is CASSPSRGQGWETQYF. The variable domain in full, with the rest retrieved from reference TRBV19 and TRBJ2-5, is DGGITQSPKYLFRKEGQNVTLSCEQNLNHDAMYWYRQDPGQGLRLIYYSQIVNDFQKGDIAEGYSVSREKKESFPLTVTSAQKNPTAFYLCASSPSRGQGWETQYFGPGTRLLVL.

The genes are TRBV18 and TRBJ1-1; D is perhaps TRBD1 (5 bases). The ends were cut back, 2 bases at V and 0 bases at J, with 13 bases in the middle. This CDR3 is built from 16 residues. Germline V gene data show CDR1 as KGHSH and CDR2 as LQKENI. Here the CDR3 reads CASSPGDFFMNTEAFF. The CDR3 DNA reads as TGTGCCAGCTCACCAGGGGACTTCTTCATGAACACTGAAGCTTTCTTT.

Only a few counts were recorded for this clone. The rearrangement joins TRBV18 to TRBJ2-5, with TRBD1 identical over 9 bases. Unmatched junction bases numbered 7, after V lost 6 bases and J lost 5 bases. CDR1 and CDR2 from the germline V gene are KGHSH and LQKENI. The CDR3 is made up of 14 amino acids. The CDR3 DNA reads as TGTGCCAGCTCTTCAGGGGGACAGGGCGAGACCCAGTACTTC. Encoded protein: CASSSGGQGETQYF. Full variable domain (remainder filled in from reference TRBV18 and TRBJ2-5): NAGVMQNPRHLVRRRGQEARLRCSPMKGHSHVYWYRQLPEEGLKFMVYLQKENIIDESGMPKERFSAEFPKEGPSILRIQQVVRGDSAAYFCASSSGGQGETQYFGPGTRLLVL.

This CDR3 reads CARSTSGRAQSGANVLTF. In nucleotides, the CDR3 is TGTGCCAGAAGTACTAGCGGGAGGGCCCAATCTGGGGCCAACGTCCTGACTTTC. The rearrangement links TRBV5-3 to TRBJ2-6, with TRBD2 matching over 13 bases. TRBV5-3 is placed among ORFs of uncertain function. The length of the CDR3 is 18 residues. The V segment lost 5 bases and the J segment 1 base; nucleotides outside the gene matches: 6.

This clone appeared a few times. The chain is built from TRBV5-6 and TRBJ2-7; TRBD1 agrees at 7 bases. Trimming at V came to 2 bases and at J to 3 bases, leaving 14 bases not matched to a gene. In germline, CDR1 is SGHDT, CDR2 YYEEEE. This CDR3 is built from 17 residues. The CDR3 protein is CASSLGPTGKILYEQYF. The CDR3 nucleotides read TGTGCCAGCAGCTTAGGCCCGACAGGGAAAATACTCTACGAGCAGTACTTC.

The chain combines TRBV7-6 with TRBJ2-3; D not certain. Trimming removed 8 bases from V and 3 bases from J, with 9 bases in between. The germline V gene has CDR1 SGHVS and CDR2 FNYEAQ. The CDR3 spans 12 residues. The CDR3 region is CASVDGTDTQYF. The CDR3 DNA reads TGTGCCAGCGTTGACGGGACAGATACGCAGTATTTT. Full variable domain (missing parts from reference TRBV7-6 and TRBJ2-3): GAGVSQSPRYKVTKRGQDVALRCDPISGHVSLYWYRQALGQGPEFLTYFNYEAQQDKSGLPNDRFSAERPEGSISTLTIQRTEQRDSAMYRCASVDGTDTQYFGPGTRLTVL.